This is a list of T cell receptor beta chains from one sample in a study of cytomegalovirus exposure and HLA in healthy donors. The data were produced by immunoSEQ multiplex PCR, yet TCRdb's version contains in-frame clones alone and is incomplete. The repertoire holds about 160,000 clones, with over 75% as singletons. The sequencing input was PBMCs. All receptors derive from a woman between 45 and 65 years old in good health and CMV-seropositive. The CDR3 runs from the conserved cysteine through the conserved F or W. D genes are given only for firm matches. Clone size is given for some rows only: seen once, a few or many times, or a class if the clone is expanded.

v_gene	d_gene	j_gene	abundance	CDR3aa	CDR3nt
TRBV6-5	TRBD2	TRBJ2-7	-	CASSYIGGSFDEQYF	TGTGCCAGCAGTTATATCGGCGGGAGTTTCGACGAGCAGTACTTC
TRBV10-3	TRBD1	TRBJ1-2	-	CAISGTGAYGYTF	TGTGCCATCTCCGGGACAGGGGCCTATGGCTACACCTTC
TRBV14	-	TRBJ2-5	-	CASSPRTSGTQYF	TGTGCCAGCAGCCCCCGAACATCAGGGACCCAGTACTTC
TRBV6-1	-	TRBJ2-7	few	CASSATYEQYF	TGTGCCAGCAGTGCTACCTACGAGCAGTACTTC
TRBV29-1	TRBD1	TRBJ2-7	-	CSVEMGQGGEQYF	TGCAGCGTTGAAATGGGACAGGGAGGCGAGCAGTACTTC
TRBV19	TRBD1	TRBJ1-2	-	CASRTDGTGAGYTF	TGTGCCAGTAGGACCGACGGGACAGGGGCGGGCTACACCTTC
TRBV27	-	TRBJ2-1	-	CASSLSPAIGEQFF	TGTGCCAGCAGTTTATCTCCTGCTATCGGTGAGCAGTTCTTC
TRBV28	TRBD1	TRBJ1-6	-	CASSLGTGDSPLHF	TGTGCCAGCAGTTTAGGGACAGGGGATTCACCCCTCCACTTT
TRBV19	-	TRBJ2-5	-	CASSSQGGPQETQYF	TGTGCCAGTAGTTCCCAGGGAGGCCCACAAGAGACCCAGTACTTC
TRBV23-1	-	TRBJ1-1	once	CASSHLPSRSPRAETEAFF	TGCGCCAGCAGTCACCTACCCAGCCGTAGCCCGAGGGCGGAAACTGAAGCTTTCTTT
TRBV7-2	-	TRBJ1-3	-	CASSPRVPAPGNTIYF	TGTGCCAGCAGCCCTCGGGTCCCGGCCCCTGGAAACACCATATATTTT
TRBV7-8	-	TRBJ2-3	-	CASSLQGRGTDTQYF	TGTGCCAGCAGCTTACAGGGCCGCGGCACAGATACGCAGTATTTT
TRBV7-2	TRBD1	TRBJ1-3	-	CASSLRTGVPGNTIYF	TGTGCCAGCAGCTTGAGGACAGGAGTTCCTGGAAACACCATATATTTT
TRBV6-5	-	TRBJ1-6	-	CASRPSAGGPLHF	TGTGCCAGCAGACCCTCAGCGGGAGGACCCCTCCACTTT
TRBV13	-	TRBJ1-5	-	CASSYGRFQPQHF	TGTGCCAGCAGCTATGGGAGGTTTCAGCCCCAGCATTTT
TRBV4-1	TRBD1	TRBJ1-2	-	CASSQAISGTGLGGYTF	TGCGCCAGCAGCCAAGCCATCTCCGGGACAGGGTTAGGGGGCTACACCTTC